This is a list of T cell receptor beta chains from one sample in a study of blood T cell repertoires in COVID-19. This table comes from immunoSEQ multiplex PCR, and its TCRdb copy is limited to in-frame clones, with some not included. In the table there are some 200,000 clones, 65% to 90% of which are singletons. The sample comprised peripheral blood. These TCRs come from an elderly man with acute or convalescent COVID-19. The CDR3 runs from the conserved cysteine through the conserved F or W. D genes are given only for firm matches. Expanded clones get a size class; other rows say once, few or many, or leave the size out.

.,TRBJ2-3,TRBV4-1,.,TGCGCCAGCAGCCAAGATTTCGCGGAGGATACGCAGTATTTT,CASSQDFAEDTQYF
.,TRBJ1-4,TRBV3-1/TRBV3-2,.,TGTGCCAGCAGCCACGGGACAACTAATGAAAAACTGTTTTTT,CASSHGTTNEKLFF
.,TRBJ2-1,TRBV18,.,TGTGCCAGCTCAGAACTAGCCTCCTACAATGAGCAGTTCTTC,CASSELASYNEQFF
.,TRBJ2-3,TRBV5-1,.,TGCGCCAGCAGCTTTTATTCACGCGGGTCGGCAGATACGCAGTATTTT,CASSFYSRGSADTQYF
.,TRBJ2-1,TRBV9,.,TGTGCCAGCAGCGTTGGGGGGAACTCCTACAATGAGCAGTTCTTC,CASSVGGNSYNEQFF
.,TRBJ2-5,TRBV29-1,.,TGCAGCGTTACCGGACTGTACCAAGAGACCCAGTACTTC,CSVTGLYQETQYF
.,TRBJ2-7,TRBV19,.,TGTGCCAGTAGTATCTTAAATCGGGGGAGTCACGAGCAGTACTTC,CASSILNRGSHEQYF
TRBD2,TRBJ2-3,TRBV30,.,TGTGCCTGGAGTGCAGGGGACAGGGTCACTAGCGGGAGAGGAGATACGCAGTATTTT,CAWSAGDRVTSGRGDTQYF
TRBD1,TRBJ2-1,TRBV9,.,TGTGCCAGCAGCCCCAGACAGGGCACCTACAATGAGCAGTTCTTC,CASSPRQGTYNEQFF
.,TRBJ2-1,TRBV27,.,TGTGCCAGCAGTTTACGGGGTGAGCAGTTCTTC,CASSLRGEQFF
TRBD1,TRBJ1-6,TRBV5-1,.,TGCGCCAGCAGCAGAACGACAGGGGTTAATAATTCACCCCTCCACTTT,CASSRTTGVNNSPLHF
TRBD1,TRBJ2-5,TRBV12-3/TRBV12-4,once,TGTGCCACGGGACAGGGGAGAGAGACCCAGTACTTC,CATGQGRETQYF
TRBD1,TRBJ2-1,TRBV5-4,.,TGTGCCAGCAGCTCCGGGACAGAAAAATACAATGAGCAGTTCTTC,CASSSGTEKYNEQFF
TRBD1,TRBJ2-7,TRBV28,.,TGTGCCAGCAGTCCACAGGGACAGGGGCGCTACGAGCAGTACTTC,CASSPQGQGRYEQYF
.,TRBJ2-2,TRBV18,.,TGTGCCAGCTCACCCCCCGTCGCGGTGCGTCACGGGGAGCTGTTTTTT,CASSPPVAVRHGELFF
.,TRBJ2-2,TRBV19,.,TGTGCCAGTAGTATAACGAGCGGGGAGCTGTTTTTT,CASSITSGELFF
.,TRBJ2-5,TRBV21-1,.,TGTGCCAGCAGCAGATACTCGCGGGAGGGCCCTCGGGAGACCCAGTACTTC,CASSRYSREGPRETQYF
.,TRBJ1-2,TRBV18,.,TGTGCCAGCTCACCGGGCAGTGATGGCTACACCTTC,CASSPGSDGYTF
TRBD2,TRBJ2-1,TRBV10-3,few,TGTGCCATCAGTGAAGAGATGGGTAGCGGGATGAGGTCGGGATACAATGAGCAGTTCTTC,CAISEEMGSGMRSGYNEQFF
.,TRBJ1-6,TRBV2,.,TGTGCCAGCGCGCTGAGGGTGGGTAATTCACCCCTCCACTTT,CASALRVGNSPLHF
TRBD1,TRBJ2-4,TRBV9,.,TGTGCCAGCAGCGTTGACGGGACAGTAAACATTCAGTACTTC,CASSVDGTVNIQYF
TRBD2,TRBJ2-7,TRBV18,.,TGTGCCAGCTCACCACCGGGGACTAGCCTATACGAGCAGTACTTC,CASSPPGTSLYEQYF
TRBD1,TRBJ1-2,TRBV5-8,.,TGTGCCAGCAGTTTCAGTGGGACAGGGGTTGGCGTTAACTATGGCTACACCTTC,CASSFSGTGVGVNYGYTF
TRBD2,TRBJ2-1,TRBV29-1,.,TGCAGCGTTCGATTTCTAGCGGACTCCTACAATGAGCAGTTCTTC,CSVRFLADSYNEQFF
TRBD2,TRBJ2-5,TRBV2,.,TGTGCCAGCAGTGCGTCCTCCCTAGCGGGAGTATCAGAGACCCAGTACTTC,CASSASSLAGVSETQYF
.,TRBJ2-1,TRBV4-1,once,TGCGCCAGCAGCCAAGTTCTTAGCTCCTACAATGAGCAGTTCTTC,CASSQVLSSYNEQFF
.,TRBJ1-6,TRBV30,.,TGTGCCTGGGGACAACTTTTGAGCTCCTATAATTCACCCCTCCACTTT,CAWGQLLSSYNSPLHF
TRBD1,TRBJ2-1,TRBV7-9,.,TGTGCCAGCAGCCCCGGGACAGGGGGCTCCTACAATGAGCAGTTCTTC,CASSPGTGGSYNEQFF
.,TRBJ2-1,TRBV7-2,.,TGTGCCAGCAGCTTTTCGGCGGGAACCCGCTACAATGAGCAGTTCTTC,CASSFSAGTRYNEQFF
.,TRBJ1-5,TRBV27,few,TGTGCCACCCCTCCCCCAGGGTTTAGCAATCAGCCCCAGCATTTT,CATPPPGFSNQPQHF
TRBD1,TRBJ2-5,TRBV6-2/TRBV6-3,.,TGTGCCAGCAGTTACTCTCGGACAGGGAGGCAAGAGACCCAGTACTTC,CASSYSRTGRQETQYF
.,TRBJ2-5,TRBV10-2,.,TGCGCCAGCAGTGGGCTACCACTGCCCTTGACAAAGACCCAGTACTTC,CASSGLPLPLTKTQYF
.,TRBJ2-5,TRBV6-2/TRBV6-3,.,TGTGCCAGCAGTTATGCGGAGACCCAGTACTTC,CASSYAETQYF
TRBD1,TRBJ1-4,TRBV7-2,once,TGTGCCAGCAGCTTAGGACAGGGGACGGAAAAACTGTTTTTT,CASSLGQGTEKLFF
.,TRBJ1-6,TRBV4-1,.,TGCGCCAGCAGCCGACGTTCGGCCGGCAGGGATTATAATTCACCCCTCCACTTT,CASSRRSAGRDYNSPLHF
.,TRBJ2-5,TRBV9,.,TGTGCCAGCAGCGGGTCAGGGCACCTCACCGAGACCCAGTACTTC,CASSGSGHLTETQYF
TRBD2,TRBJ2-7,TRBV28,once,TGTGCCAGCCTGGGACTAGCGGGAACGTTGGGCTCCTACGAGCAGTACTTC,CASLGLAGTLGSYEQYF
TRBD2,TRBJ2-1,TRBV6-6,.,TGTGCCAGCCGACAAACTACTAGCGGGAGCAATGAGCAGTTCTTC,CASRQTTSGSNEQFF